Following are 25 T cell receptor beta chains from one sample sequenced in a study of blood T cell repertoires in COVID-19. TCRdb's table, derived via immunoSEQ multiplex PCR, lists solely in-frame clones and lacks some. Of approximately 170,000 clones in the sample, around 85% were seen once. Sequencing was carried out using PBMCs or T cells enriched from blood (not recorded which). The source is a woman in her 30s who had recovered from COVID-19.

This clone was seen once. The V and J genes are TRBV6-5 and TRBJ2-5, with 8 bases aligning to TRBD1. CDR1 is MNHEY, CDR2 SVGAGI, per germline. J was trimmed by 5 bases and V by 11 bases; bases with no gene match: 7. The CDR3 has 12 amino acids. CDR3 sequence reads: CASRTGWETQYF. The CDR3 nucleotides read TGTGCCTCAAGGACAGGGTGGGAGACCCAGTACTTC.

J is TRBJ1-3 and V is TRBV6-4; TRBD1 might be the D (5 bases). Germline V gene sequence: CDR1 MRHNA, CDR2 SNTAGT. This CDR3 spans 17 amino acids. Trimming cost V 4 bases and J 2 bases, with 18 bases left between them. The CDR3, as DNA: TGTGCCAGCAGTGTTCCGTTGGCAGGGCAGACTGGAAACACCATATATTTT. Its translation: CASSVPLAGQTGNTIYF.

The chain is built from TRBV11-2 and TRBJ2-6, with TRBD2 as a possible D gene (5 bases). The length of the CDR3 is 17 residues. CDR1 SGHAT and CDR2 FQNNGV come from the germline V gene. V dropped 7 bases and J dropped 0 bases, with 16 bases sitting between them. This CDR3 reads CASTPSGGFSGANVLTF. DNA for the CDR3: TGTGCCAGCACCCCGTCTGGAGGTTTCTCTGGGGCCAACGTCCTGACTTTC.

The gene calls are TRBV6-5 and TRBJ2-2, with TRBD2 as a possible D gene (6 bases). There are 16 residues in the CDR3. V gave up 2 bases and J gave up 6 bases, with 16 bases separating them. Germline V gene lookup returns CDR1 MNHEY and CDR2 SVGAGI. The CDR3 sequence: CASSYGGNADSGELFF. The CDR3 region has the DNA TGTGCCAGCAGTTACGGAGGGAATGCCGATTCCGGGGAGCTGTTTTTT.

The gene calls are TRBV6-5 and TRBJ1-3; unclear D gene. The germline V and J ends were trimmed by 11 bases and 0 bases, with 17 bases remaining between them. Looked up from germline, CDR1 is MNHEY and CDR2 is SVGAGI. CDR3 length equals 15 residues. The CDR3 reads CAHQLWAHSGNTIYF. CDR3 nucleotides: TGTGCCCATCAACTTTGGGCTCACTCTGGAAACACCATATATTTT.

This clone was seen more than once but under ten times. The chain carries TRBV29-1 and TRBJ2-5, with 12 nucleotides matching TRBD2. Germline values: CDR1 SQVTM, CDR2 ANQGSEA. V shed 3 bases, J shed 2 bases, and the junction held 10 bases outside the gene matches. This CDR3 comprises 17 residues. This CDR3 reads CSVDSSPSGGVQETQYF. CDR3 in DNA: TGCAGCGTTGATTCTTCCCCTAGCGGGGGGGTTCAAGAGACCCAGTACTTC.

This clone appeared a few times. CDR3 in amino acids: CASSSRGSGANVLTF. Here the CDR3 DNA reads TGTGCCAGCAGCTCCAGGGGTTCTGGGGCCAACGTCCTGACTTTC. The genes are TRBV5-4 and TRBJ2-6; D is possibly TRBD1 (6 bases). Germline V gene sequence: CDR1 SGHNT, CDR2 YYREEE (reference sequence). CDR3 length equals 15 residues. The V gene lost 3 bases and the J gene lost 1 base, with 8 bases spanning the gap.

This chain joins TRBV19 and TRBJ2-3; 9 bases are shared with TRBD2. Germline loops: CDR1 LNHDA, CDR2 SQIVND (reference sequence). V was clipped by 2 bases and J by 7 bases; unmatched bases: 16. The CDR3 consists of 18 residues. The CDR3 reads CASSIRRRGGEWLNTQYF. In DNA, the CDR3 is TGTGCCAGTAGTATAAGAAGGCGCGGGGGGGAGTGGTTAAATACGCAGTATTTT.

The chain couples TRBV7-3 to TRBJ2-1, with D uncertain. Germline V CDR1 and CDR2: SGHTA, FQGTGA. V shed 5 bases and J shed 6 bases, with 8 bases lying between them. This CDR3 region has 12 residues. CDR3 protein: CASSLNLNEQFF. In DNA, the CDR3 is TGTGCCAGCAGCCTTAATCTCAATGAGCAGTTCTTC.

J is TRBJ1-4 and V is TRBV4-2; TRBD1 aligns across 9 bases. The germline CDR1 and CDR2 sequences are LGHNA and YNFKEQ. CDR3 length: 15 residues. The V segment lost 1 base and the J segment 7 bases; nucleotides outside the gene matches: 4. The CDR3 loop is CASSQGDRDSEKLFF. The CDR3 DNA is TGTGCCAGCAGCCAAGGGGACAGGGATAGTGAAAAACTGTTTTTT.

The chain has TRBV9 and TRBJ2-2; no firm D call. Germline values: CDR1 SGDLS, CDR2 YYNGEE. CDR3 length: 15 amino acids. V lost 4 bases to trimming and J lost 3 bases, with 13 bases between them. CDR3 amino acids: CASSSPHGYTGELFF. CDR3 coding DNA: TGTGCCAGCAGCTCCCCCCACGGGTACACCGGGGAGCTGTTTTTT.

The chain employs TRBV7-9 and TRBJ2-5; possibly TRBD2 for D (6 bases). The CDR3 is made up of 16 amino acids. CDR1 and CDR2 from the germline V gene are SEHNR and FQNEAQ (reference sequence). Trimming took off 5 bases at V and 5 bases at J, with 21 bases between the two ends. The CDR3 DNA reads as TGTGCCAGCAGCCCTCCCCCTGGAGGGACCTGGGAGACCCAGTACTTC. Its protein product is CASSPPPGGTWETQYF.

V usage is TRBV12-3 or TRBV12-4 and J usage is TRBJ2-7; D remains ambiguous. CDR3 length equals 12 residues. Trimming cost V 3 bases and J 12 bases, with 15 bases left between them. CDR3 nucleotides: TGTGCCAGCAGTTTCCAAACACCGAAGCGGTACTTC. Its protein is CASSFQTPKRYF.

This sequence joins TRBV27 and TRBJ1-6; 8 bases are shared with TRBD1. CDR1 is MNHEY, CDR2 SMNVEV, per germline (reference sequence). The CDR3 sequence is 16 residues long. The V gene end was trimmed by 0 bases and the J gene end by 3 bases; junction bases not matched to a gene: 1. CDR3 sequence: CASSLSTGGYNSPLHF. The DNA of the CDR3 is TGTGCCAGCAGTTTATCTACAGGGGGCTATAATTCACCCCTCCACTTT.

The chain recombines TRBV28 with TRBJ1-5, with TRBD1 as a possible D gene (5 bases). Germline CDR1 reads MDHEN; CDR2 reads SYDVKM. The V and J ends lost 5 bases and 1 base respectively, with 12 bases between them. The CDR3 runs 15 residues. CDR3 nucleotide sequence: TGTGCCAGCAGTACTCAGGGATCCAGCAATCAGCCCCAGCATTTT. It yields the protein CASSTQGSSNQPQHF.

This chain uses TRBV27 with TRBJ1-2; 7 nucleotides align to TRBD1. The CDR3 totals 15 residues. J was trimmed by 7 bases and V by 4 bases; bases with no gene match: 12. Germline CDR1 reads MNHEY; CDR2 reads SMNVEV (reference sequence). The DNA for the CDR3 is TGTGCCAGCAGTTCGCAGGGGGGTCCTTCCCGTGGCTACACCTTC. It translates to CASSSQGGPSRGYTF.

The chain carries TRBV3-1 (or the pseudogene TRBV3-2) and TRBJ2-7; 14 nucleotides line up with TRBD2. The CDR3 covers 18 residues. After removal of 2 bases from V and 3 bases from J, the junction contained 9 bases not matched to a gene. Germline V gene lookup returns CDR1 LGHDT and CDR2 YNNKEL (reference sequence). CDR3 residues: CASSQNTGLAGAHYEQYF. DNA for the CDR3: TGTGCCAGCAGCCAAAACACGGGACTAGCGGGAGCCCACTACGAGCAGTACTTC.

The V gene is TRBV5-1, the J gene TRBJ2-3, with 9 bases matching TRBD2. The V segment lost 3 bases and the J segment 7 bases; nucleotides outside the gene matches: 9. The germline V gene has CDR1 SGHRS and CDR2 YFSETQ. This CDR3 is built from 15 residues. CDR3 loop: CASSWTGTSRNTQYF. CDR3 coding DNA: TGCGCCAGCAGCTGGACCGGGACTAGCCGAAATACGCAGTATTTT.

The gene calls are TRBV5-1 and TRBJ1-6; 7 bases map to TRBD1. The CDR3 has 16 amino acids. In germline, CDR1 is SGHRS, CDR2 YFSETQ. Unmatched junction bases numbered 12, after V lost 5 bases and J lost 7 bases. The CDR3 nucleotides are TGCGCCAGCAGTTATTCCGGGACAGCCCAAAATTCACCCCTCCACTTT. This gives the protein CASSYSGTAQNSPLHF.

The chain employs TRBV7-8 and TRBJ1-3; D gene uncertain. Germline V gene lookup returns CDR1 SGHVS and CDR2 FQNEAQ. Trimming left V 0 bases short and J 5 bases short, with 11 bases between. The CDR3 sequence is 15 residues long. CDR3 coding DNA: TGTGCCAGCAGCTTAGCCTCCCAGATGAGAAACACCATATATTTT. Translation gives CASSLASQMRNTIYF.

The chain couples TRBV6-4 to TRBJ1-1; 12 nucleotides match TRBD1. Trimming at V came to 4 bases and at J to 0 bases, leaving 9 bases not matched to a gene. The germline CDR1 and CDR2 sequences are MRHNA and SNTAGT. The CDR3 totals 18 residues. The CDR3 nucleotides read TGTGCCAGCAGTGTCCCCGGGACAGGGGGCCCAATGAACACTGAAGCTTTCTTT. It yields the protein CASSVPGTGGPMNTEAFF.

V gene TRBV6-5 combines with J gene TRBJ2-3, with D perhaps TRBD2 (6 bases). The V end was cut by 4 bases, the J end by 2 bases, with 10 bases between. The CDR3 has 14 residues. Germline V gene data show CDR1 as MNHEY and CDR2 as SVGAGI. The CDR3 coding sequence is TGTGCCAGCAGTTCGGCGGGACTCACAGATACGCAGTATTTT. Amino acid sequence: CASSSAGLTDTQYF.

The V call is TRBV19, the J call TRBJ2-7; the match to TRBD2 covers 8 bases. This CDR3 contains 14 residues. From germline, CDR1 is LNHDA and CDR2 SQIVND (reference sequence). V gave up 3 bases and J gave up 3 bases; unmatched junction bases: 4. CDR3 nucleotides: TGTGCCAGTAGTATTACACTAGCGGTCTACGAGCAGTACTTC. This sequence encodes CASSITLAVYEQYF. Drawing the rest from reference TRBV19 and TRBJ2-7, the complete variable domain is DGGITQSPKYLFRKEGQNVTLSCEQNLNHDAMYWYRQDPGQGLRLIYYSQIVNDFQKGDIAEGYSVSREKKESFPLTVTSAQKNPTAFYLCASSITLAVYEQYFGPGTRLTVT.

V and J are TRBV19 and TRBJ2-4; no clear D gene. This CDR3 has 14 residues. From germline, CDR1 is LNHDA and CDR2 SQIVND (reference sequence). V was cut by 6 bases and J by 1 base, with 10 bases left in between. The CDR3 loop reads CASSPTEAKNIQYF. The CDR3 coding sequence is TGTGCCAGTAGCCCTACAGAGGCCAAAAACATTCAGTACTTC.

The chain has TRBV2 and TRBJ2-2, with D hard to call. Germline V gene data show CDR1 as SNHLY and CDR2 as FYNNEI. This CDR3 contains 14 residues. V gave up 8 bases and J gave up 2 bases, with 12 bases separating them. The CDR3 nucleotides read TGTGCCAGCTGCGAAATGCAAAACACCGGGGAGCTGTTTTTT. It is translated as CASCEMQNTGELFF.